These 21 T cell receptor beta chains were sequenced from one sample in a study of T-cell memory formation after mild COVID-19. TCRdb independently ran MiXCR on the 5' RACE reads; one entry per CDR3 protein. The sample has about 400,000 distinct CDR3 sequences, about 24% seen once. The sequenced sample was PBMCs or a T cell subset sorted from them (not recorded which). The receptor set was obtained from an adult woman who had mild COVID-19 (a few samples of this study predate the infection). Cell type and time point are not known.

This clonotype was found a few times. The chain couples TRBV2 to TRBJ2-5, with a possible D match to TRBD2 (7 bases). The V end was cut by 8 bases, the J end by 5 bases, with 15 bases between. This CDR3 comprises 13 residues. The germline V gene encodes CDR1 SNHLY and CDR2 FYNNEI. CDR3: CASCGGAWETQYF. CDR3 bases: TGTGCCAGCTGTGGGGGGGCCTGGGAGACCCAGTACTTC.

The rearrangement uses TRBV7-8 and TRBJ2-3; either TRBD1 or TRBD2 may fit D (6 bases each). Trimming shortened V by 5 bases and J by 6 bases, and 24 bases separated the two germline ends. Germline values: CDR1 SGHVS, CDR2 FQNEAQ. The CDR3 has 17 amino acids. CDR3 amino acids: CASSPPRIGGVKDTQYF. The CDR3 nucleotides read TGTGCCAGCAGCCCCCCACGAATCGGGGGCGTAAAGGATACGCAGTATTTT.

This clonotype was counted a few times. This chain's CDR3 is CASSHQKWDGRGYTEAFF. In DNA form, the CDR3 reads TGTGCCAGCAGCCACCAGAAATGGGACGGAAGGGGGTACACTGAAGCTTTCTTT. The gene calls are TRBV14 and TRBJ1-1, with a tentative D call TRBD1 (6 bases). CDR3 length equals 18 residues. The V gene's germline CDR1 is SGHDN and CDR2 FVKESK. Trimming pared 3 bases from V and 3 bases from J, leaving 23 bases between.

The V and J genes are TRBV11-2 and TRBJ2-1, with 12 bases aligning to TRBD2. Per the germline V gene, CDR1 is SGHAT and CDR2 is FQNNGV. This CDR3 has 16 amino acids. The V segment lost 4 bases and the J segment 9 bases; nucleotides outside the gene matches: 10. As DNA, the CDR3 is TGTGCCAGCAGCTCAACCGGGACTAGCGGGCGGGGTGAGCAGTTCTTC. As protein: CASSSTGTSGRGEQFF.

The chain recombines TRBV7-2 with TRBJ2-7; 13 bases align to TRBD2. The CDR3 consists of 15 residues. The V and J ends lost 5 bases and 5 bases, in that order; junction bases with no gene match: 6. Germline V gene lookup returns CDR1 SGHTA and CDR2 FQGNSA. The CDR3 coding sequence is TGTGCCAGCAGCACACTGACTAGCGGGAGGCACGAGCAGTACTTC. This translates into CASSTLTSGRHEQYF.

The rearrangement links TRBV9 to TRBJ1-5; 9 positions match TRBD1. Germline values: CDR1 SGDLS, CDR2 YYNGEE. This CDR3 has 15 residues. V was clipped by 5 bases and J by 6 bases; unmatched bases: 9. The CDR3 DNA reads TGTGCCAGCAGTCCTACAGGGGGCGAGGGTCAGCCCCAGCATTTT. It yields the protein CASSPTGGEGQPQHF.

The chain couples TRBV5-1 to TRBJ2-3, with 9 bases matching TRBD2. The trim removed 4 bases at V and 3 bases at J, leaving 15 bases unmatched. The CDR3 consists of 18 residues. Germline loops: CDR1 SGHRS, CDR2 YFSETQ. Here the CDR3 DNA reads TGCGCCAGCAGCCCTTTGGCGGGGGGGCCGGCGGCGACAGATACGCAGTATTTT. Translation: CASSPLAGGPAATDTQYF. Drawing the rest from reference TRBV5-1 and TRBJ2-3, the complete variable domain is KAGVTQTPRYLIKTRGQQVTLSCSPISGHRSVSWYQQTPGQGLQFLFEYFSETQRNKGNFPGRFSGRQFSNSRSEMNVSTLELGDSALYLCASSPLAGGPAATDTQYFGPGTRLTVL.

This clonotype was counted between two and nine times. V gene TRBV6-2 or TRBV6-3 combines with J gene TRBJ2-7; no reliable D call. The germline V gene encodes CDR1 MNHEY and CDR2 SVGEGT. The CDR3 contains 11 residues. V was trimmed by 6 bases and J by 3 bases, leaving 6 bases between them. As DNA, the CDR3 is TGTGCCAGCAGAAAAAACTACGAGCAGTACTTC. Encoded protein: CASRKNYEQYF.

The chain joins TRBV11-2 to TRBJ1-2; D gene uncertain. This CDR3 region has 14 residues. V lost 5 bases and J lost 6, with 16 bases in between. Germline V gives CDR1 SGHAT, CDR2 FQNNGV. The CDR3 sequence: CASSQGRVMDGYTF. CDR3 nucleotide sequence: TGTGCCAGCAGCCAAGGGAGGGTAATGGATGGCTACACCTTC.

The chain links TRBV5-4 to TRBJ2-2; TRBD2 matches at 13 bases. Germline V gene data show CDR1 as SGHNT and CDR2 as YYREEE (reference sequence). V dropped 3 bases and J dropped 6; count of bases not matched to a gene: 11. The CDR3 is 18 amino acids. The CDR3 nucleotides are TGTGCCAGCAGCTCCATTTCGGGACTAGCGGGATTATCCGGGGAGCTGTTTTTT. Protein: CASSSISGLAGLSGELFF.

The chain has TRBV5-1 and TRBJ1-2; D is perhaps TRBD1 (5 bases). V gave up 4 bases and J gave up 9 bases, with 10 bases separating them. CDR3 length: 11 residues. The germline gives CDR1 SGHRS, CDR2 YFSETQ. The CDR3 spells CASSLGLSYTF. CDR3 DNA sequence: TGCGCCAGCAGCCTGGGACTTAGCTACACCTTC.

As DNA, the CDR3 is TGTGCCAGCGTTGGAATAAGACGGAACTACAATTCCTATGGCTACACCTTC. The encoded protein is CASVGIRRNYNSYGYTF. This chain connects TRBV27 to TRBJ1-2; D gene uncertain. V was clipped by 8 bases and J by 4 bases, with 26 bases between them. Germline values: CDR1 MNHEY, CDR2 SMNVEV (reference sequence). The CDR3 is 17 amino acids.

The genes are TRBV2 and TRBJ2-1; D not resolved. This CDR3 has 16 amino acids. Per germline, CDR1 SNHLY and CDR2 FYNNEI. Trimming stripped 2 bases from V and 0 bases from J, with 11 bases between. The DNA for the CDR3 is TGTGCCAGCAGTGAACATATAGGGTTCTCCTACAATGAGCAGTTCTTC. This encodes CASSEHIGFSYNEQFF.

The chain links TRBV19 to TRBJ1-1; the D gene is possibly TRBD1 (6 bases). Germline V gene data show CDR1 as LNHDA and CDR2 as SQIVND (reference sequence). The V and J ends lost 3 bases and 5 bases respectively, with 10 bases between them. The CDR3 is made up of 13 amino acids. CDR3 sequence: CASSMSQGTEAFF. The CDR3 DNA follows: TGTGCCAGTAGTATGAGTCAGGGGACTGAAGCTTTCTTT.

There are a few counts of this clonotype. V gene TRBV7-8 combines with J gene TRBJ1-1; no clear D gene. V dropped 1 base and J dropped 8 bases, with 8 bases sitting between them. This CDR3 is built from 12 residues. Germline CDR1 SGHVS, CDR2 FQNEAQ. The CDR3: CASSLVLSEAFF. The CDR3 nucleotides read TGTGCCAGCAGCTTAGTTCTCAGCGAAGCTTTCTTT. The entire variable domain, with the rest obtained from reference TRBV7-8 and TRBJ1-1, is as follows: GAGVSQSPRYKVAKRGQDVALRCDPISGHVSLFWYQQALGQGPEFLTYFQNEAQLDKSGLPSDRFFAERPEGSVSTLKIQRTQQEDSAVYLCASSLVLSEAFFGQGTRLTVV.

The genes are TRBV12-3 or TRBV12-4 and TRBJ2-7; D could derive from TRBD1 or TRBD2 (5 bases each). This CDR3 has 14 amino acids. With 8 bases removed from V and 3 bases from J, the gap between germline ends came to 17 bases. The DNA for the CDR3 is TGTGCCAGCTGTCCCGGGCCAGGGAGCTACGAGCAGTACTTC. Amino acids: CASCPGPGSYEQYF.

This clonotype occurred many times. V and J are TRBV12-3 or TRBV12-4 and TRBJ2-7; D is undetermined. The V and J ends lost 4 bases and 3 bases respectively, with 16 bases between them. There are 15 residues in the CDR3. CDR3: CASSSTTPVRYEQYF. The CDR3 region has the DNA TGTGCCAGCAGTTCCACTACCCCGGTCCGCTACGAGCAGTACTTC.

The gene calls are TRBV7-2 and TRBJ2-7; a possible D gene is TRBD2 (5 bases). CDR3 length equals 16 residues. Germline CDR1 SGHTA, CDR2 FQGNSA. The V end lost 1 base, the J end lost 1 base, and 14 bases lay between the germline ends. CDR3 protein: CASSLGLARGSYEQYF. CDR3 coding DNA: TGTGCCAGCAGCTTAGGGCTAGCTCGCGGTTCCTACGAGCAGTACTTC.

This clonotype occurred a few times. The V gene is TRBV6-1, the J gene TRBJ2-7, with unresolved D. The germline V and J ends were trimmed by 8 bases and 4 bases, with 9 bases remaining between them. The germline V gene encodes CDR1 MNHNS and CDR2 SASEGT. The CDR3 has 11 residues. CDR3 DNA sequence: TGTGCCAGCCGTTTAGGGTACGAGCAGTACTTC. This codes for CASRLGYEQYF.

The genes are TRBV24-1 and TRBJ2-1; D is perhaps TRBD1 (6 bases). This CDR3 is 15 amino acids long. Per the germline V gene, CDR1 is KGHDR and CDR2 is SFDVKD. The ends were cut back, 1 base at V and 7 bases at J, with 13 bases in the middle. CDR3 coding DNA: TGTGCCACCAGTGATTTAGGGGGAAAGTTGAATGAGCAGTTCTTC. It encodes CATSDLGGKLNEQFF.

This clonotype was counted only a few times. The chain employs TRBV20-1 and TRBJ2-1; TRBD1 agrees at 9 bases. The germline V gene encodes CDR1 DFQATT and CDR2 SNEGSKA (reference sequence). CDR3 length equals 12 residues. Losses at the gene ends were 6 bases for V and 4 bases for J; bases not matched to a gene: 1. Here the CDR3 reads CSAGTGYNEQFF. The CDR3 bases are TGCAGTGCAGGGACAGGGTACAATGAGCAGTTCTTC.